The next 24 T cell receptor beta chains were all read from a single sample in a study of blood T cells in healthy people across ages. Alongside a J-beta primer mix, a sample-barcoded 5' primer served in a second PCR lasting about 6 to 11 cycles. Each CDR3 protein gets one entry after TCRdb re-called the 5' RACE reads with MiXCR. The sample contains approximately 290,000 distinct CDR3 sequences, roughly a quarter of which appear only once. The sample comprised blood. All receptors derive from a woman aged 70 to 79 in good health.

V and J are TRBV3-1 and TRBJ2-1, with D perhaps TRBD2 (6 bases). The DNA end is a closer match to TRBJ2-7, so the J assignment may be wrong. CDR1 is LGHDT, CDR2 YNNKEL, per germline (reference sequence). CDR3 length: 15 residues. CDR3 coding DNA: TGTGCCAGCAGCCCATTCGGGACTGACTCCTACGAGCAGTACTTC. This translates into CASSPFGTDSYEQYF.

CDR3 residues: CSVSPGENMNTEAFF. CDR3 nucleotide sequence: TGCAGCGTTTCCCCAGGGGAGAACATGAACACTGAAGCTTTCTTT. The chain carries TRBV29-1 and TRBJ1-1, with D perhaps matching TRBD1 (6 bases). Germline values: CDR1 SQVTM, CDR2 ANQGSEA. V was shortened by 5 bases and J by 0 bases, with 16 bases between the two germline ends. The CDR3 sequence is 15 residues long.

This clonotype was detected a few times. The chain couples TRBV20-1 to TRBJ2-4; no clear D. The germline V gene has CDR1 DFQATT and CDR2 SNEGSKA (reference sequence). V shed 6 bases and J shed 14 bases, with 20 bases lying between them. This CDR3 has 12 residues. The CDR3 loop is CSAMPGGSKEYF. CDR3 nucleotide sequence: TGCAGTGCCATGCCGGGTGGGTCAAAGGAGTACTTC.

A word on this clonotype: The CDR3 ends on some other residue instead of the conserved phenylalanine or tryptophan, so this is likely a read error. This chain connects TRBV9 to TRBJ1-2; D is possibly TRBD1 (5 bases). The germline V gene encodes CDR1 SGDLS and CDR2 YYNGEE. V was trimmed by 8 bases and J by 3 bases, leaving 14 bases between them. The CDR3 runs 13 residues. CDR3 DNA sequence: TGTGCCAGTGGGGCGGGGAAAGACTATGGCTACACCTCC. This codes for CASGAGKDYGYTS.

The chain has TRBV7-2 and TRBJ2-5; TRBD2 matches 10 bases. The DNA end is more similar to TRBJ2-1, so the J call may be wrong. Germline assignment: CDR1 SGHTA and CDR2 FQGNSA. This CDR3 has 16 residues. The CDR3 is CASSSQAGGVNNEQFF. The DNA of the CDR3 is TGTGCCAGCAGCTCCCAAGCGGGAGGGGTGAACAATGAGCAGTTCTTC.

This clonotype was seen ten or more times. The gene calls are TRBV7-9 and TRBJ1-1; D call uncertain. Trimming pared 1 base from V and 4 bases from J, leaving 7 bases between. The germline gives CDR1 SEHNR, CDR2 FQNEAQ (reference sequence). This CDR3 comprises 13 residues. CDR3 DNA: TGTGCCAGCAGCTTAGGTCTAGGCACTGAAGCTTTCTTT. It codes for CASSLGLGTEAFF.

This clonotype was observed many times. V usage is TRBV4-1 and J usage is TRBJ1-5; tentatively, D is TRBD1 (6 bases). V was shortened by 0 bases and J by 0 bases, with 9 bases between the two germline ends. Germline V gives CDR1 MGHRA, CDR2 YSYEKL. This CDR3 contains 16 residues. As DNA, the CDR3 is TGCGCCAGCAGCCAAGAAGGGGGTAATAGCAATCAGCCCCAGCATTTT. Translation: CASSQEGGNSNQPQHF.

V and J are TRBV5-1 and TRBJ2-2; D remains unclear. This CDR3 contains 16 residues. Germline assignment: CDR1 SGHRS and CDR2 YFSETQ. The ends were cut back, 4 bases at V and 0 bases at J, with 13 bases in the middle. The CDR3 is CASSQNRPANTGELFF. Here the CDR3 DNA reads TGCGCCAGCAGCCAGAATAGGCCCGCGAACACCGGGGAGCTGTTTTTT.

This clonotype came up a few times. The chain combines TRBV20-1 with TRBJ2-5; 8 bases align to TRBD2. The J call is in doubt because the DNA end fits TRBJ2-1 better. Per germline, CDR1 DFQATT and CDR2 SNEGSKA (reference sequence). The CDR3 is 14 amino acids. CDR3 DNA sequence: TGCAGTGCTAGCCCCCCCAGCGGGAGTAATGAGCAGTTCTTC. Its translation is CSASPPSGSNEQFF.

The chain recombines TRBV20-1 with TRBJ2-1; perhaps TRBD2 as D (6 bases). The CDR3 runs to 17 residues. Germline CDR1 DFQATT, CDR2 SNEGSKA (reference sequence). V dropped 1 base and J dropped 0 bases, with 16 bases sitting between them. In DNA, the CDR3 is TGCAGTGCTAGAGCGCTTTGGGGGGAGAGCTCCTACAATGAGCAGTTCTTC. Protein product: CSARALWGESSYNEQFF.

V is TRBV18 and J is TRBJ2-5; weak D call: TRBD2 (5 bases). Near its end, the DNA agrees better with TRBJ2-7, so the J call may be wrong. Germline V gives CDR1 KGHSH, CDR2 LQKENI. This CDR3 has 13 residues. CDR3: CASSGVMDGEQYF. The DNA of the CDR3 is TGTGCCAGCTCCGGGGTCATGGACGGCGAGCAGTACTTC.

The chain has TRBV29-1 and TRBJ2-2; 8 bases agree with TRBD1. Germline V lookup: CDR1 SQVTM, CDR2 ANQGSEA. V was clipped by 0 bases and J by 1 base; unmatched bases: 7. CDR3 length: 17 amino acids. The CDR3 is CSVEDPIQGGNTGELFF. Written as DNA, the CDR3 is TGCAGCGTTGAAGACCCAATACAGGGGGGGAACACCGGGGAGCTGTTTTTT.

This clonotype was counted many times. This chain connects TRBV12-3 or TRBV12-4 to TRBJ2-5, with TRBD2 identical over 8 bases. The CDR3 covers 13 residues. Losses at the gene ends were 10 bases for V and 3 bases for J; bases not matched to a gene: 7. CDR3 in amino acids: CATATSAEETQYF. CDR3 sequence (DNA): TGTGCCACCGCGACTAGCGCTGAAGAGACCCAGTACTTC.

The chain combines TRBV6-1 with TRBJ1-5; the D gene is possibly TRBD1 (6 bases). Trimming shortened V by 5 bases and J by 0 bases, and 11 bases separated the two germline ends. CDR1 and CDR2 (germline): MNHNS, SASEGT. This CDR3 is built from 15 residues. As DNA, the CDR3 is TGTGCCAGCAGTAAAGACAGGAATAGCAATCAGCCCCAGCATTTT. It specifies CASSKDRNSNQPQHF.

This clonotype was picked up a small number of times. This chain uses TRBV12-3 or TRBV12-4 with TRBJ2-5; 9 bases are a match to TRBD2. This CDR3 contains 14 residues. With 3 bases clipped from V and 3 bases from J, the junction kept 2 bases outside the gene matches. Written as DNA, the CDR3 is TGTGCCAGCAGTTTGTCTAGCGGGAAAGAGACCCAGTACTTC. The encoded protein is CASSLSSGKETQYF.

There are a few counts of this clonotype. V usage is TRBV2 and J usage is TRBJ2-1, with D perhaps assigned TRBD1 or TRBD2 (5 bases each). CDR1 SNHLY and CDR2 FYNNEI come from the germline V gene. The CDR3 consists of 14 residues. V was trimmed by 11 bases and J by 9 bases, leaving 23 bases between them. This CDR3 is CAGTVLRGNGEQFF. CDR3 bases: TGTGCCGGAACCGTACTGAGGGGAAACGGTGAGCAGTTCTTC.

This sequence joins TRBV6-1 and TRBJ2-3; possible D gene TRBD2, 5 bases. This CDR3 is built from 13 residues. V was pared by 7 bases and J by 4 bases, with 12 bases between. In germline, CDR1 is MNHNS, CDR2 SASEGT. CDR3 coding DNA: TGTGCCAGCATGAAACTAGGAGCAGATACGCAGTATTTT. Protein: CASMKLGADTQYF.

This clonotype was counted a few times. The CDR3 nucleotides are TGTGCCAGCAGCTCCGAACTGGCTAGCGTCCAAAATGAGCAGTTCTTC. Its protein product is CASSSELASVQNEQFF. J is TRBJ2-1 and V is TRBV7-8, with D perhaps matching TRBD2 (6 bases). V shed 4 bases and J shed 7 bases, with 20 bases lying between them. This CDR3 is built from 16 residues. Per the germline V gene, CDR1 is SGHVS and CDR2 is FQNEAQ.

The chain carries TRBV20-1 and TRBJ2-5; TRBD1 is a possible D gene (6 bases). CDR1 is DFQATT, CDR2 SNEGSKA, per germline (reference sequence). This CDR3 has 13 amino acids. Trimming cost V 5 bases and J 11 bases, with 21 bases left between them. CDR3 loop: CSALGAPYVEQYF. The CDR3 coding sequence is TGCAGTGCTTTGGGGGCCCCCTACGTTGAGCAGTACTTC.

Here the CDR3 reads CSARDRTSGNTYEQYF. CDR3 nucleotide sequence: TGCAGTGCTAGAGATAGGACTAGCGGGAATACCTACGAGCAGTACTTC. V and J are TRBV20-1 and TRBJ2-5, with 12 positions matching TRBD2. The J call could be wrong; TRBJ2-7 is a better fit for the DNA end. This CDR3 comprises 16 residues. Germline V gene sequence: CDR1 DFQATT, CDR2 SNEGSKA (reference sequence).

This clonotype was recorded a few times. The chain is built from TRBV6-2 or TRBV6-3 and TRBJ1-5; no clear D. CDR3 size: 16 residues. V lost 6 bases, J lost 4 bases, and 19 bases lay in between. CDR1 is MNHEY and CDR2 is SVGEGT in the germline V gene. CDR3 in amino acids: CASRASGRERNQPQHF. The CDR3, as DNA: TGTGCCAGCAGGGCGAGTGGCAGAGAGAGGAATCAGCCCCAGCATTTT.

The rearrangement uses TRBV20-1 and TRBJ2-7; D remains unclear. Germline V CDR1 and CDR2: DFQATT, SNEGSKA (reference sequence). Between the trimmed V and J ends, which lost 2 bases and 2 bases, there was a span of 10 bases. The CDR3 runs 13 residues. CDR3 DNA: TGCAGTGCTAGATTGGGCAACACCTACGAGCAGTACTTC. Its translation: CSARLGNTYEQYF.

The genes are TRBV29-1 and TRBJ2-5; 7 nucleotides line up with TRBD2. The J call is uncertain, as TRBJ2-7 better fits the DNA end. From germline, CDR1 is SQVTM and CDR2 ANQGSEA. The CDR3 is 12 amino acids. This chain's CDR3 is CSVASGKYEQYF. CDR3 nucleotide sequence: TGCAGCGTTGCTAGCGGAAAATACGAGCAGTACTTC.

This chain joins TRBV20-1 and TRBJ2-1; TRBD1 is a possible D gene (5 bases). The last part of the DNA fits TRBJ2-7 better; the J call may be wrong. There are 14 residues in the CDR3. CDR1 is DFQATT and CDR2 is SNEGSKA in the germline V gene (reference sequence). Here the CDR3 DNA reads TGCAGTGCTAGTCGGCAGGGTGGGGCCTACGAGCAGTACTTC. This translates into CSASRQGGAYEQYF.